This T cell receptor beta chain is from a study of blood T cell repertoires in COVID-19. Study as a whole: Samples taken during acute and convalescent COVID-19 were collected in the United States, Italy and Spain.

The ends lost 1 base at V and 7 bases at J; junction bases unmatched: 9. CDR3 length equals 16 residues. CDR1 is SGHAT, CDR2 FQNNGV, per germline. Participants came from fewer than 25 US areas, aged about 18 to 100 years. Participants' reported clinical history set cohort assignment. The count of this clone is one. As processed by the authors: Amplified reference gene primers provided the basis for estimating nucleated cell counts. The table came from immunoSEQ multiplex PCR; TCRdb's copy has only in-frame clones and leaves some out. The V and J calls and clone size come from that table; D and trimming were worked out from the DNA. The profile shows approximately 250,000 clones, around 90% of them singletons.

Sequencing was done on a sample of PBMCs or T cells enriched from blood (not recorded which). The receptor was derived from a woman aged 25 to 39 with acute COVID-19. This chain joins TRBV11-2 and TRBJ2-1, with 8 bases fitting TRBD2. The DNA of the CDR3 is TGTGCCAGCAGCTTAGTCGGGACTAGTTCTCCTAATGAGCAGTTCTTC. This translates into CASSLVGTSSPNEQFF.